Shown below are 25 T cell receptor beta chains from a single sample sequenced in a study of T cells in Graves' hyperthyroidism and ophthalmopathy. Using RNA transcripts as the source, TCR beta CDR3 regions were amplified. The HTBI primer set drove a first-round RT-PCR of the TCR CDR3. TCRdb reprocessed the multiplex PCR reads with MiXCR, giving one entry per CDR3 protein. The sample contains 400,000 to 600,000 distinct CDR3 sequences, under 25% of which appear only once. Sequencing used blood. These receptors were taken from a young man with Graves' hyperthyroidism.

Comment on this clonotype: Relative to the germline gene, one junction end is altered; a read error may explain this. This chain links TRBV28 with TRBJ1-1; 7 positions match TRBD1. The CDR3 is 13 residues long. The germline CDR1 and CDR2 sequences are MDHEN and SYDVKM. The CDR3 DNA reads TGTGCCATCAGTTCAACAGGGGATACTGAAGCTTTCTTT. Encoded protein: CAISSTGDTEAFF.

This clonotype was counted ten times or more. This chain joins TRBV28 and TRBJ1-3; D gene unclear. The CDR3 spans 14 residues. V gave up 4 bases and J gave up 4 bases, with 11 bases separating them. Germline V lookup: CDR1 MDHEN, CDR2 SYDVKM. The CDR3 region has the DNA TGTGCCAGCAGTTCGCCGGCAGAAGGAAACACCATATATTTT. Protein product: CASSSPAEGNTIYF.

This clonotype was counted many times. The J gene is TRBJ2-5, the V gene TRBV12-3 or TRBV12-4, with 9 bases lining up with TRBD2. Trimming took 5 bases from V and 3 from J; bases not matched to a gene: 7. The CDR3 totals 15 residues. Here the CDR3 DNA reads TGTGCCAGCAGTCTGGCCGGCGGGGGGGAAGAGACCCAGTACTTC. This sequence encodes CASSLAGGGEETQYF.

The rearrangement links TRBV12-3 or TRBV12-4 to TRBJ2-4; D unclear. V was clipped by 5 bases and J by 5 bases, with 7 bases between them. CDR3 size: 12 residues. CDR3 residues: CASSEIQNIQYF. Here the CDR3 DNA reads TGTGCCAGCAGTGAAATCCAAAACATTCAGTACTTC.

The chain employs TRBV7-2 and TRBJ2-7, with 12 nucleotides matching TRBD1. Germline-derived CDR1 and CDR2 are SGHTA and FQGNSA. The V segment lost 5 bases and the J segment 2 bases; nucleotides outside the gene matches: 4. The CDR3 spans 15 residues. CDR3: CASSQGQGATYEQYF. In nucleotides, the CDR3 is TGTGCCAGCAGCCAGGGACAGGGGGCAACCTACGAGCAGTACTTC.

There are a few counts of this clonotype. The rearrangement joins TRBV28 to TRBJ2-5; 11 bases align to TRBD1. The germline V gene encodes CDR1 MDHEN and CDR2 SYDVKM. Trimming removed 6 bases from V and 9 bases from J; junction bases left unmatched: 15. The CDR3 covers 16 residues. This CDR3 reads CASSPLRTGGGMAQYF. CDR3 DNA sequence: TGTGCCAGCAGCCCTCTAAGGACAGGGGGCGGCATGGCCCAGTACTTC. Looking up the rest from reference TRBV28 and TRBJ2-5 gives the full variable domain: DVKVTQSSRYLVKRTGEKVFLECVQDMDHENMFWYRQDPGLGLRLIYFSYDVKMKEKGDIPEGYSVSREKKERFSLILESASTNQTSMYLCASSPLRTGGGMAQYFGPGTRLLVL.

The J gene is TRBJ1-2, the V gene TRBV28, with 7 bases fitting TRBD1. This CDR3 comprises 14 residues. V trimming: 7 bases; J trimming: 4 bases; junction bases outside the gene matches: 9. Germline V gives CDR1 MDHEN, CDR2 SYDVKM. CDR3 sequence: CASTETWDSYGYTF. For the CDR3, the DNA is TGTGCCAGCACCGAGACCTGGGACAGCTATGGCTACACCTTC.

Notes on this clonotype: This may arise from a read error, as a much more abundant clone is one base away. This chain links TRBV28 with TRBJ2-7; possible D gene TRBD1, 6 bases. V was pared by 5 bases and J by 6 bases, with 11 bases between. Germline lookup yields CDR1 MDHEN and CDR2 SYDVKM. The CDR3 covers 12 residues. CDR3 DNA: TGTGCCAGCAGTATCGGACAGAGCGAGCAGTACTTC. It specifies CASSIGQSEQYF.

The chain is built from TRBV5-8 and TRBJ2-3; TRBD2 matches 8 bases. Germline V CDR1 and CDR2: SGHTS, YDEGEE. The CDR3 sequence is 14 residues long. With V trimmed by 7 bases and J by 2 bases, 6 bases remained unmatched. CDR3 residues: CASARGANTDTQYF. CDR3 DNA sequence: TGTGCCAGCGCGCGGGGGGCGAACACAGATACGCAGTATTTT. Full variable domain (rest looked up from reference TRBV5-8 and TRBJ2-3): EAGVTQSPTHLIKTRGQQATLRCSPISGHTSVYWYQQALGLGLQFLLWYDEGEERNRGNFPPRFSGRQFPNYSSELNVNALELEDSALYLCASARGANTDTQYFGPGTRLTVL.

The V call is TRBV6-4, the J call TRBJ1-2; D remains unclear. CDR1 is MRHNA and CDR2 is SNTAGT in the germline V gene. The CDR3 is made up of 15 amino acids. The germline V and J ends were trimmed by 4 bases and 11 bases, with 23 bases remaining between them. The CDR3 loop is CASSATGIGMGGYTF. CDR3 nucleotide sequence: TGTGCCAGCAGTGCCACCGGGATAGGGATGGGTGGTTACACCTTC.

This clonotype was counted ten times or more. Because the CDR3's place on the DNA is in doubt, the DNA is left out and the CDR3 is given as listed by TCRdb. The rearrangement uses TRBV6-5 and TRBJ1-1; whether TRBD1, the table's D call, matches the DNA was not checked. From its first to its last residue, the CDR3 has 15 amino acids. The germline V gene encodes CDR1 MNHEY and CDR2 SVGAGI. Here the CDR3 reads CASSTSDSGWTEAFF.

This clonotype has a count of ten or more. DNA of the CDR3: TGTGCCAGCAGCCAAGACGACGGGGGGCAGACCCAGTACTTC. Its protein is CASSQDDGGQTQYF. V is TRBV3-1 and J is TRBJ2-5, with a weak D call TRBD2 (7 bases). Germline V gene data show CDR1 as LGHDT and CDR2 as YNNKEL (reference sequence). Trimming took 0 bases from V and 6 from J, leaving 11 bases between them. The CDR3 has 14 residues.

This clonotype was observed many times. V is TRBV10-1 and J is TRBJ1-1, with 7 bases lining up with TRBD1. The junction had 1 base not matched to a gene; V was cut back by 0 bases and J by 0 bases. CDR3 length equals 15 residues. Germline CDR1 WNHNN, CDR2 SYGVQD (reference sequence). DNA of the CDR3: TGCGCCAGCAGTGAGTCGACAGGGCTGAACACTGAAGCTTTCTTT. It translates to CASSESTGLNTEAFF.

This clonotype was observed at least ten times. The chain recombines TRBV6-1 with TRBJ2-2, with D maybe TRBD1 (6 bases). CDR1 is MNHNS, CDR2 SASEGT, per germline. The CDR3 runs to 14 residues. Trimming removed 2 bases at V and 6 bases at J, with 10 bases between. The CDR3 region has the DNA TGTGCCAGCAGTGAACAACAGGGTCCCGGGGAGCTGTTTTTT. This encodes CASSEQQGPGELFF.

This clonotype was detected ten times or more. The chain joins TRBV12-3 or TRBV12-4 to TRBJ1-5; TRBD1 is a possible D gene (5 bases). V was clipped by 7 bases and J by 5 bases, with 15 bases between them. The CDR3 is made up of 14 amino acids. The CDR3 region has the DNA TGTGCCAGCACCTACGGGCTAGGGGATCAGCCCCAGCATTTT. Translated, it gives CASTYGLGDQPQHF.

This clonotype was seen repeatedly, ten times or more. The V gene is TRBV30, the J gene TRBJ2-5, with TRBD1 matching over 7 bases. With V trimmed by 3 bases and J by 1 base, 2 bases remained unmatched. The CDR3 has 13 amino acids. The germline V gene encodes CDR1 GTSNPN and CDR2 SVGIG (reference sequence). The CDR3 DNA reads TGTGCCTGGAGGGACAGGAGCCAAGAGACCCAGTACTTC. Translating gives CAWRDRSQETQYF.

The V call is TRBV28, the J call TRBJ1-5; no reliable D call. Between the trimmed V and J ends, which lost 2 bases and 5 bases, there was a span of 10 bases. This CDR3 contains 14 residues. Germline CDR1 and CDR2: MDHEN and SYDVKM. This chain's CDR3 is CASSLRGEHQPQHF. In DNA, the CDR3 is TGTGCCAGCAGTTTACGGGGAGAACATCAGCCCCAGCATTTT.

This clonotype was picked up many times. V is TRBV28 and J is TRBJ1-1; D perhaps matches TRBD1 (5 bases). This CDR3 comprises 13 residues. Trimming took 5 bases from V and 4 from J, leaving 11 bases between them. Germline V CDR1 and CDR2: MDHEN, SYDVKM. In nucleotides, the CDR3 is TGTGCCAGCAGTGTCAGGGTCGCCACTGAAGCTTTCTTT. This codes for CASSVRVATEAFF.

This clonotype was found many times. The chain uses TRBV12-3 or TRBV12-4 and TRBJ2-7, with D unresolved. The length of the CDR3 is 13 residues. V gave up 4 bases and J gave up 5 bases, with 12 bases separating them. The CDR3 reads CASSSPPLDEQYF. CDR3 coding DNA: TGTGCCAGCAGTTCCCCCCCCCTCGACGAGCAGTACTTC.

The sample holds many counts of this clonotype. The CDR3 sequence: CASSFAELGSNQPQHF. In DNA form, the CDR3 reads TGTGCCAGCAGTTTCGCGGAGTTGGGGAGCAATCAGCCCCAGCATTTT. V gene TRBV12-3 or TRBV12-4 combines with J gene TRBJ1-5; D is ambiguous. The CDR3 sequence is 16 residues long. The ends were cut back, 3 bases at V and 1 base at J, with 13 bases in the middle.

This clonotype was seen at least ten times. The chain links TRBV6-5 to TRBJ1-3; a weak D match, TRBD1 (6 bases). CDR3 size: 15 residues. CDR1 MNHEY and CDR2 SVGAGI come from the germline V gene. The ends were cut back, 4 bases at V and 0 bases at J, with 10 bases in the middle. The CDR3 protein is CASSSSQGSGNTIYF. In DNA, the CDR3 is TGTGCCAGCAGTTCTTCACAGGGCTCTGGAAACACCATATATTTT.

The J gene is TRBJ1-3, the V gene TRBV2; D remains unclear. The ends were cut back, 2 bases at V and 0 bases at J, with 11 bases in the middle. The germline V gene encodes CDR1 SNHLY and CDR2 FYNNEI. The CDR3 sequence is 16 residues long. CDR3 DNA sequence: TGTGCCAGCAGTGAATACAGCCGGAACTCTGGAAACACCATATATTTT. Amino acid sequence: CASSEYSRNSGNTIYF. The variable domain in full, completed from reference TRBV2 and TRBJ1-3, reads EPEVTQTPSHQVTQMGQEVILRCVPISNHLYFYWYRQILGQKVEFLVSFYNNEISEKSEIFDDQFSVERPDGSNFTLKIRSTKLEDSAMYFCASSEYSRNSGNTIYFGEGSWLTVV.

This clonotype has more than one count but fewer than ten. The chain links TRBV30 to TRBJ1-2; TRBD1 agrees at 9 bases. From germline, CDR1 is GTSNPN and CDR2 SVGIG (reference sequence). CDR3 size: 13 residues. Trimming took 2 bases from V and 4 from J; bases not matched to a gene: 2. In DNA, the CDR3 is TGTGCCTGGAGTCCGGACAGGGGCTATGGCTACACCTTC. Protein product: CAWSPDRGYGYTF.

This clonotype was seen repeatedly, ten times or more. The chain employs TRBV6-1 and TRBJ2-7; 8 nucleotides align to TRBD1. V dropped 8 bases and J dropped 1; count of bases not matched to a gene: 10. The CDR3 runs 15 residues. Per germline, CDR1 MNHNS and CDR2 SASEGT. As DNA, the CDR3 is TGTGCCAGCTCCCGTTCTGGGACAGGATCCTACGAGCAGTACTTC. Its protein is CASSRSGTGSYEQYF.

The chain links TRBV6-5 to TRBJ2-5; D remains unclear. The CDR3 covers 14 residues. V was shortened by 4 bases and J by 5 bases, with 14 bases between the two germline ends. Germline CDR1 is MNHEY and CDR2 is SVGAGI. This CDR3 is CASSSRIPRETQYF. CDR3 coding DNA: TGTGCCAGCAGTTCAAGGATCCCGCGGGAGACCCAGTACTTC.